This T cell receptor beta chain was captured in a study of CD8+ T cells in alopecia areata. Sequencing used cDNA as its template, made by extracting RNA and reverse transcribing it. Assay: immunoSEQ multiplex PCR; the TCRdb copy retains only in-frame clones and omits some. Of 150,000 to 200,000 clones in the sample, around 50% were seen once. Comment on this clone: The antigen remains undetermined.

Study-level findings and limits: While tofacitinib was given, many expanded lesional clones persisted in scalp and blood. The study also sequences resident alphabeta T cells of normal skin in scalp samples. Uncertainty about whether baseline CD8+ expansion is linked to response remains, with one nonresponder.

This CDR3 has 16 residues. CDR1 MNHEY and CDR2 SMNVEV come from the germline V gene (reference sequence). Germline trimming cut 6 bases from V and 7 bases from J; bases unmatched to any gene: 17. Treatment reported: oral pan-JAK inhibitor, 5-10 mg twice daily. Cell sorting on a FACSAria was used to separate CD4+ and CD8+ T cells from the PBMCs. The chain links TRBV27 to TRBJ1-2, with 7 bases lining up with TRBD1. The clonotype comes from a human donor with alopecia areata. The sequencing here drew on CD8+ T cells sorted from blood, taken at week 24, from a patient treated with tofacitinib. The CDR3 nucleotides read TGTGCCAGCAGCCTAAAGGGGGCAGGGGGGCAGGGTGGCTACACCTTC. As protein: CASSLKGAGGQGGYTF.